This T cell receptor beta chain was sequenced in a study of blood T cell repertoires in COVID-19. Across the whole study: From the United States, Italy and Spain came samples of acute and convalescent COVID-19. PBMCs, B-cell-depleted T cells, or T cells provided the cDNA or gDNA that made up the material.

Per the authors' pipeline: Scientists estimated how many nucleated cells there were by amplifying reference gene primers. Repertoires were generated with immunoSEQ multiplex PCR, while TCRdb's copy carries only in-frame clones and drops some. V and J calls and clone size are copied from that table; D and trimming were computed from the DNA. The table records 250,000 to 300,000 clones, about 91% of them present only once. The receptor was derived from a woman in her twenties or thirties who had recovered from COVID-19. The sample consisted of peripheral blood.

As DNA, the CDR3 is TGTGCCTGGGGGACAACCCATGGGACCCAGTACTTC. This gives the protein CAWGTTHGTQYF. The rearrangement uses TRBV30 and TRBJ2-5; maybe TRBD1 (6 bases). This CDR3 is built from 12 residues. Trimming pared 5 bases from V and 7 bases from J, leaving 14 bases between. Per the germline V gene, CDR1 is GTSNPN and CDR2 is SVGIG (reference sequence).